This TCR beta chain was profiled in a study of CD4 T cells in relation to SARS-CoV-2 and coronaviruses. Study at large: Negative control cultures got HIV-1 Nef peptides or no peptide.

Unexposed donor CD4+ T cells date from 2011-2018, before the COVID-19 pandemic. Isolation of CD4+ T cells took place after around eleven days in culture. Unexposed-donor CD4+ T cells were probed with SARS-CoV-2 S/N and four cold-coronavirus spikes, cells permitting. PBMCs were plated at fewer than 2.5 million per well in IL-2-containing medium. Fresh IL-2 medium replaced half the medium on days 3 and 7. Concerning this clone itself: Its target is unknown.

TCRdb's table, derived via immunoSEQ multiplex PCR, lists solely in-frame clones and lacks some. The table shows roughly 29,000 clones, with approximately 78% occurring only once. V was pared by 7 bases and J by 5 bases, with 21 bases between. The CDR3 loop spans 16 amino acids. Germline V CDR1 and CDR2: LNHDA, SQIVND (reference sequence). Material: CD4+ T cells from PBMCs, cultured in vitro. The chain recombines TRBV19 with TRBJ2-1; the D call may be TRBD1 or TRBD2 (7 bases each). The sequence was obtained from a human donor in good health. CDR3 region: CASIKAGGEPHNEQFF. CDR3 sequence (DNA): TGTGCCAGTATCAAGGCAGGGGGGGAACCGCACAATGAGCAGTTCTTC.